Shown below are 27 T cell receptor beta chains from a single sample sequenced in a study of blood T cell repertoires in COVID-19. The assay was immunoSEQ multiplex PCR, and TCRdb's table has in-frame clones only and misses some. The sample contains fewer than 250,000 clones, about 90% of which appear only once. Sequencing was performed on PBMCs or T cells enriched from blood (not recorded which). These receptors originate from a young man who had recovered from COVID-19.

The V and J genes are TRBV3-1 (or the pseudogene TRBV3-2) and TRBJ1-6; D not resolved. The CDR3 is 19 residues long. V was trimmed by 4 bases and J by 0 bases, leaving 19 bases between them. Germline-derived CDR1 and CDR2 are LGHDT and YNNKEL (reference sequence). Here the CDR3 reads CASSLTPPGLSSYNSPLHF. Here the CDR3 DNA reads TGTGCCAGCAGCCTGACTCCCCCCGGTCTGAGCTCCTATAATTCACCCCTCCACTTT.

This clone was observed a few times. The rearrangement uses TRBV29-1 and TRBJ2-7, with a weak D call TRBD2 (6 bases). The CDR3 is made up of 12 amino acids. The germline gives CDR1 SQVTM, CDR2 ANQGSEA. Between the trimmed V and J ends, which lost 3 bases and 9 bases, there was a span of 15 bases. The CDR3 sequence: CSVELGDSGQYF. For the CDR3, the DNA is TGCAGCGTTGAGCTTGGGGACTCCGGGCAGTACTTC.

The V and J genes are TRBV27 and TRBJ1-2; the D is unclear. The CDR3 loop spans 14 amino acids. Between the trimmed V and J ends, which lost 5 bases and 1 base, there was a span of 11 bases. CDR1 is MNHEY and CDR2 is SMNVEV in the germline V gene (reference sequence). This CDR3 is CASSRDPGNYGYTF. CDR3 coding DNA: TGTGCCAGCAGTCGAGACCCGGGTAACTATGGCTACACCTTC.

The rearrangement joins TRBV13 to TRBJ2-7, with 11 bases matching TRBD1. V shed 0 bases, J shed 5 bases, and the junction held 3 bases outside the gene matches. Germline CDR1 reads PRHDT; CDR2 reads FYEKMQ (reference sequence). This CDR3 is built from 15 residues. The CDR3 is CASSLGDRGRDEQYF. Here the CDR3 DNA reads TGTGCCAGCAGCTTAGGGGACAGGGGGCGCGACGAGCAGTACTTC.

The chain is built from TRBV28 and TRBJ1-5; TRBD1 aligns across 8 bases. CDR1 and CDR2 (germline): MDHEN, SYDVKM. The CDR3 loop spans 15 amino acids. J gave up 5 bases and V 7 bases, and 10 bases lay outside the gene matches. This chain's CDR3 is CASTKPGTGYQPQHF. DNA for the CDR3: TGTGCCAGCACTAAACCGGGGACAGGATATCAGCCCCAGCATTTT.

This clone turned up a few times. This chain uses TRBV19 with TRBJ1-1; D ambiguous. The V gene lost 4 bases and the J gene lost 1 base, with 7 bases spanning the gap. Germline CDR1 reads LNHDA; CDR2 reads SQIVND (reference sequence). The CDR3 contains 13 residues. CDR3 sequence reads: CASSKQKNTEAFF. Here the CDR3 DNA reads TGTGCCAGTAGTAAACAGAAGAACACTGAAGCTTTCTTT.

The CDR3 loop is CASSDSFATDETQYF. The CDR3 coding sequence is TGTGCCAGCAGTGACTCTTTCGCGACAGACGAGACCCAGTACTTC. This chain connects TRBV6-4 to TRBJ2-5, with a possible D match to TRBD1 (5 bases). The CDR3 runs to 15 residues. Germline V gene data show CDR1 as MRHNA and CDR2 as SNTAGT. Trimming removed 0 bases at V and 5 bases at J, with 13 bases between.

This clone has a count of ten or more. V is TRBV7-7 and J is TRBJ2-2; TRBD1 aligns across 7 bases. The CDR3 is 15 residues long. Looked up from germline, CDR1 is SSHAT and CDR2 is FNYEAQ (reference sequence). Germline trimming cut 4 bases from V and 4 bases from J; bases unmatched to any gene: 6. CDR3 nucleotides: TGTGCCAGCAGCTCCGGGACAGCAAGCACCGGGGAGCTGTTTTTT. Residues: CASSSGTASTGELFF.

This sequence joins TRBV18 and TRBJ1-5; TRBD1 matches at 9 bases. The CDR3 sequence is 15 residues long. Trimming took 1 base from V and 7 from J; bases not matched to a gene: 5. Germline CDR1 reads KGHSH; CDR2 reads LQKENI. The CDR3 DNA reads as TGTGCCAGCTCACCACAACAGGGGGCCGACCAGCCCCAGCATTTT. Protein: CASSPQQGADQPQHF.

The chain carries TRBV18 and TRBJ1-5, with 8 bases fitting TRBD1. This CDR3 has 14 residues. The V gene's germline CDR1 is KGHSH and CDR2 LQKENI. Trimming took 6 bases from V and 7 from J; bases not matched to a gene: 8. The CDR3 sequence is CASSPDRDGQPQHF. CDR3 in DNA: TGTGCCAGCTCCCCGGACAGGGACGGCCAGCCCCAGCATTTT.

This sequence joins TRBV27 and TRBJ2-7, with TRBD1 matching over 11 bases. Trimming took 6 bases from V and 5 from J; bases not matched to a gene: 12. CDR1 MNHEY and CDR2 SMNVEV come from the germline V gene (reference sequence). The CDR3 has 16 residues. The CDR3 DNA reads TGTGCCAGCAGCCAATTTGTGGGACAGGGGGTCGACGAGCAGTACTTC. As protein: CASSQFVGQGVDEQYF.

The V gene is TRBV13, the J gene TRBJ2-3; 8 bases map to TRBD2. Germline assignment: CDR1 PRHDT and CDR2 FYEKMQ (reference sequence). V was pared by 5 bases and J by 1 base, with 14 bases of the junction left unmatched. This CDR3 contains 18 residues. DNA of the CDR3: TGTGCCAGCAGCCGTCTTTTTTCCCCAGCGGGGGGCACAGATACGCAGTATTTT. This translates into CASSRLFSPAGGTDTQYF.

This clone came up a few times. The chain has TRBV11-2 and TRBJ1-2; no clear D gene. Germline CDR1 SGHAT, CDR2 FQNNGV. This CDR3 has 15 residues. The V gene lost 0 bases and the J gene lost 8 bases, with 16 bases spanning the gap. This chain's CDR3 is CASSLEPTSSKGYTF. CDR3 sequence (DNA): TGTGCCAGCAGCTTAGAACCGACAAGCTCGAAAGGCTACACCTTC.

This sequence joins TRBV27 and TRBJ2-1, with 11 bases aligning to TRBD2. V trimming: 2 bases; J trimming: 6 bases; junction bases outside the gene matches: 12. The germline CDR1 and CDR2 sequences are MNHEY and SMNVEV (reference sequence). This CDR3 is built from 18 residues. This CDR3 reads CASSLRLIAGGPPNEQFF. CDR3 nucleotides: TGTGCCAGCAGTTTAAGGTTGATAGCGGGAGGGCCGCCCAATGAGCAGTTCTTC.

This clone was seen only once. This chain links TRBV21-1 with TRBJ2-7; TRBD2, the table's D call, was not compared with the DNA. TRBV21-1 is annotated as a pseudogene. This CDR3 has 18 residues. CDR3 sequence (DNA): TGTGCCAGCAGCAACCCAGAGGGACGCAGCGGGAATCCCTACGAGCAGTACTTC. Translation gives CASSNPEGRSGNPYEQYF.

This clone was seen a few times. The chain links TRBV19 to TRBJ1-2; unclear D gene. The CDR3 is 13 amino acids. Germline lookup yields CDR1 LNHDA and CDR2 SQIVND (reference sequence). Trimming stripped 2 bases from V and 7 bases from J, with 11 bases between. CDR3 bases: TGTGCCAGTAGTATAAGGAGAATGGGTGGCTACACCTTC. This translates into CASSIRRMGGYTF.

The rearrangement uses TRBV2 and TRBJ1-1; D call uncertain. The CDR3 is made up of 16 amino acids. Germline V gives CDR1 SNHLY, CDR2 FYNNEI. The V end was cut by 6 bases, the J end by 5 bases, with 22 bases between. The CDR3, as DNA: TGTGCCAGCAGGGCGGGCAGCTATCAACCTGGGACTGAAGCTTTCTTT. Translating gives CASRAGSYQPGTEAFF.

The chain uses TRBV6-5 and TRBJ2-1; 11 bases fit TRBD2. This CDR3 is 15 amino acids long. V lost 6 bases to trimming and J lost 2 bases; unmatched junction nucleotides: 3. The germline V gene has CDR1 MNHEY and CDR2 SVGAGI. The CDR3 loop is CASSYSGGAYNEQFF. The DNA for the CDR3 is TGTGCCAGCAGCTATAGCGGGGGGGCCTACAATGAGCAGTTCTTC.

V is TRBV30 and J is TRBJ2-3; D gene unclear. This CDR3 is built from 15 residues. Germline CDR1 reads GTSNPN; CDR2 reads SVGIG (reference sequence). The V and J ends lost 6 bases and 1 base respectively, with 17 bases between them. The CDR3 reads CACILPYLGTDTQYF. As DNA, the CDR3 is TGTGCCTGTATCCTACCCTATTTGGGCACAGATACGCAGTATTTT.

J is TRBJ1-2 and V is TRBV4-2; 7 nucleotides line up with TRBD1. This CDR3 region has 15 residues. V lost 3 bases, J lost 6 bases, and 10 bases stayed unmatched. Germline values: CDR1 LGHNA, CDR2 YNFKEQ. The CDR3, as DNA: TGTGCCAGCAGCCAGCAGACAGGGACGGGGGATGGCTACACCTTC. Protein: CASSQQTGTGDGYTF.

The chain is built from TRBV7-8 and TRBJ2-5, with D tentatively TRBD1 (6 bases). V was cut by 2 bases and J by 0 bases, with 7 bases left in between. The CDR3 extends over 14 amino acids. In germline, CDR1 is SGHVS, CDR2 FQNEAQ. The CDR3 is CASSLRGNQETQYF. Written as DNA, the CDR3 is TGTGCCAGCAGCTTAAGGGGGAACCAAGAGACCCAGTACTTC.

The chain recombines TRBV10-3 with TRBJ2-2; D uncertain. The CDR3 sequence is 16 residues long. From germline, CDR1 is ENHRY and CDR2 SYGVKD. V lost 5 bases, J lost 7 bases, and 20 bases lay in between. CDR3 sequence reads: CAISLSYSGSGGELFF. The DNA for the CDR3 is TGTGCCATCAGTCTTTCATATTCTGGTTCCGGCGGGGAGCTGTTTTTT.

V is TRBV4-1 and J is TRBJ2-7; D gene uncertain. Germline V gene sequence: CDR1 MGHRA, CDR2 YSYEKL. Trimming cost V 0 bases and J 2 bases, with 11 bases left between them. This CDR3 has 15 amino acids. CDR3 protein: CASSQDRASPYEQYF. In nucleotides, the CDR3 is TGCGCCAGCAGCCAAGACCGAGCGTCCCCCTACGAGCAGTACTTC.

V gene TRBV9 combines with J gene TRBJ1-5, with unresolved D. Trimming stripped 3 bases from V and 4 bases from J, with 8 bases between. From germline, CDR1 is SGDLS and CDR2 YYNGEE. CDR3 size: 13 residues. The CDR3 here is CASSASENQPQHF. The CDR3 DNA is TGTGCCAGCAGCGCATCGGAGAATCAGCCCCAGCATTTT.

Written as DNA, the CDR3 is TGTGCCAGCAGCCCAGGCCACTTGGGAGATACGCAGTATTTT. Protein product: CASSPGHLGDTQYF. This chain links TRBV3-1 (or the pseudogene TRBV3-2) with TRBJ2-3; no clear D gene. CDR3 length: 14 residues. Trimming left V 4 bases short and J 5 bases short, with 13 bases between. Germline V gives CDR1 LGHDT, CDR2 YNNKEL (reference sequence).

The chain links TRBV6-5 to TRBJ2-7; possible D gene TRBD2, 5 bases. V gave up 7 bases and J gave up 3 bases, with 16 bases separating them. This CDR3 spans 14 amino acids. CDR1 MNHEY and CDR2 SVGAGI come from the germline V gene. CDR3 residues: CASTRLGNHYEQYF. The CDR3 nucleotides read TGTGCCAGCACCCGCCTCGGGAATCACTACGAGCAGTACTTC.

The chain uses TRBV19 and TRBJ1-5; a possible D gene is TRBD1 (5 bases). Per germline, CDR1 LNHDA and CDR2 SQIVND (reference sequence). CDR3 length: 13 amino acids. Trimming pared 3 bases from V and 6 bases from J, leaving 9 bases between. CDR3 sequence: CASSIGAAQPQHF. CDR3 in DNA: TGTGCCAGTAGTATTGGGGCCGCTCAGCCCCAGCATTTT.